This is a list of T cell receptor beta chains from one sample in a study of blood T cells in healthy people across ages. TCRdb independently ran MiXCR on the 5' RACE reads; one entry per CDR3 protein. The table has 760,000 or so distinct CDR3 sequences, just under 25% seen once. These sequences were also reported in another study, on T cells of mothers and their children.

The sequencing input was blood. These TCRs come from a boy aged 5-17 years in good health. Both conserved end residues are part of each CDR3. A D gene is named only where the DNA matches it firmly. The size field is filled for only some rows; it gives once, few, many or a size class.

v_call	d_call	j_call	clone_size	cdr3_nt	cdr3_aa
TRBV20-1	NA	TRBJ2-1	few	TGCAGTACCCGCGGCGGCTCCTACAATGAGCAGTTCTTC	CSTRGGSYNEQFF
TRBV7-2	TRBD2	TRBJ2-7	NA	TGTGCCAGCAGCTTAGTTGGGGGACTAGCGGGAACCTACGAGCAGTACTTC	CASSLVGGLAGTYEQYF
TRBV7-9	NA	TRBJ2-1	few	TGTGCCAGCAGCTTACATCGGGGGACCAGCTCCTACAATGAGCAGTTCTTC	CASSLHRGTSSYNEQFF
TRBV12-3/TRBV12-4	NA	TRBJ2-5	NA	TGTGCCAGCACCCTAGACAGGACGTACCAAGAGACCCAGTACTTC	CASTLDRTYQETQYF
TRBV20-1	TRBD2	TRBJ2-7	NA	TGCAGTGCTATGGTAGCGGGAGCCTACGAGCAGTACTTC	CSAMVAGAYEQYF
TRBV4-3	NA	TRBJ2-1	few	TGCGCCAGCAGCCAAGACTGGGGAGCGGACAATGAGCAGTTCTTC	CASSQDWGADNEQFF
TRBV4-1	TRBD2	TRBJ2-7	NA	TGCGCCACCAGCCCCGGACTAGCGGGAGCCTACGAGCAGTACTTC	CATSPGLAGAYEQYF
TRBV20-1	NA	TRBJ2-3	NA	TGCAGTGCTTCTCCGTTCACGGGACCCACTCCCACAGATACGCAGTATTTT	CSASPFTGPTPTDTQYF
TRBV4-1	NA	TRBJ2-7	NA	TGCGCCAGCAGCGGGGGACTTTACTACGAGCAGTACTTC	CASSGGLYYEQYF
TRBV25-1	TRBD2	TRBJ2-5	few	TGTGCCAGCAGCGGGGGACTAGCGGCGAATCGGTACTTC	CASSGGLAANRYF
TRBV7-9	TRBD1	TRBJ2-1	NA	TGTGCCAGCAGCCCAATCCCGGGACAGGGAGACAATGAGCAGTTCTTC	CASSPIPGQGDNEQFF
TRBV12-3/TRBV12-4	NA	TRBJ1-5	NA	TGTGCCAGCAGGTTGGGGGAGGATCAGCCCCAGCATTTT	CASRLGEDQPQHF
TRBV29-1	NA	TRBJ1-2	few	TGCAGCGTTGAAGGTTCAGGATTTGGTGGCTACACCTTC	CSVEGSGFGGYTF
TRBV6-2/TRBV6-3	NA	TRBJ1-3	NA	TGTGCCAGCACCTGGGACTACCTCAACTCTGGAAACACCATATATTTT	CASTWDYLNSGNTIYF
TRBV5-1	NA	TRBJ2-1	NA	TGCGCCAGCAGCTTGTCGGCCCTATCAAATGAGCAGTTCTTC	CASSLSALSNEQFF
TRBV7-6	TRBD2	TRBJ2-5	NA	TGTGCCAGCAGCTATACTAGCGGGGAAGAGACCCAGTACTTC	CASSYTSGEETQYF
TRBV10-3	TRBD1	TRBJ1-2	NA	TGTGCCGTCAGTGTCGGGACAGCGTATGGCTACACCTTC	CAVSVGTAYGYTF
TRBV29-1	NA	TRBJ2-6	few	TGCAGCGTTCAGGCCTCTGGGGCCAACGTCCTGACTTTC	CSVQASGANVLTF
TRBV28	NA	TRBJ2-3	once	TGTGCCAGCAGTAATGGACGGAGCACAGATACGCAGTATTTT	CASSNGRSTDTQYF
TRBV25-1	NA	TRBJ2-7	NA	TGTGCCAGCAGTGAATACGGCGACAAATACTACGAGCAGTACTTC	CASSEYGDKYYEQYF
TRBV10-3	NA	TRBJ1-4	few	TGTGCCATCACCTCAGGGGATGGGGAAAAACTGTTTTTT	CAITSGDGEKLFF
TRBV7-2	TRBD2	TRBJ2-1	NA	TGTGCCAGCAGTCTAGCGGGAGGAGTGGATGAGCAGTTCTTC	CASSLAGGVDEQFF
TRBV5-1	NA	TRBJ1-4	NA	TGCGCCAGCAGCTTGCGGGGAATCGAGGAAAAACTGTTTTTT	CASSLRGIEEKLFF
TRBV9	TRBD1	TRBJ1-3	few	TGTGCCAGCAGCGAGGGGGACAGAGGAAACACCATATATTTT	CASSEGDRGNTIYF
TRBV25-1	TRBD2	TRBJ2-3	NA	TGTGCCCCCAGGTCCCCGGACACGACAAGGACTAGAGATACGCAGTATTTT	CAPRSPDTTRTRDTQYF